What follows are 14 T cell receptor beta chains derived from one specimen sequenced in a study of T cell responses to AZD1222 COVID-19 vaccine. Libraries were prepared by immunoSEQ multiplex PCR; TCRdb keeps only in-frame clonotypes and omits some of them. The sample gives fewer than 120,000 clones, approximately 90% of which show up once; 1.5% to 2% is in the top ten. The sample in question was peripheral blood, obtained on day 0 of AZD1222 vaccination. The receptors come from an adult in good health.

The chain couples TRBV24-1 to TRBJ2-1; D remains ambiguous. CDR1 and CDR2 (germline): KGHDR, SFDVKD. The V gene lost 4 bases and the J gene lost 0 bases, with 6 bases spanning the gap. The CDR3 runs to 14 residues. CDR3 residues: CATSDPSSYNEQFF. CDR3 in DNA: TGTGCCACCAGTGACCCAAGCTCCTACAATGAGCAGTTCTTC.

With regard to this clone: At one of its ends the junction is not consistent with the germline gene, which may arise from a read error. J is TRBJ1-6 and V is TRBV27; D is unresolved. CDR3 size: 14 residues. The V gene's germline CDR1 is MNHEY and CDR2 SMNVEV (reference sequence). DNA for the CDR3: TGTGCCAGCAGTGTATCTACAAAGAATTCACCCCTCCACTTT. Encoded protein: CASSVSTKNSPLHF.

J is TRBJ2-3 and V is TRBV4-2, with D unresolved. The V and J ends lost 6 bases and 6 bases respectively, with 7 bases between them. This CDR3 is 11 amino acids long. The germline V gene has CDR1 LGHNA and CDR2 YNFKEQ. This CDR3 reads CASRAMDTQYF. Written as DNA, the CDR3 is TGTGCCAGCAGAGCTATGGATACGCAGTATTTT.

This rearrangement joins TRBV13 to TRBJ1-2, with D uncertain. Germline values: CDR1 PRHDT, CDR2 FYEKMQ (reference sequence). This CDR3 contains 16 residues. The V end was cut by 5 bases, the J end by 3 bases, with 19 bases between. The CDR3 coding sequence is TGTGCCAGCAGCCGCAATTTTGGGCAAAGGGACTATGGCTACACCTTC. The encoded protein is CASSRNFGQRDYGYTF.

Remarks on this clone: Other DNA sequences of this sample code for an identical CDR3. The chain recombines TRBV20-1 with TRBJ2-7, with D unresolved. CDR3 length: 11 amino acids. Between the trimmed V and J ends, which lost 1 base and 4 bases, there was a span of 5 bases. Germline V gives CDR1 DFQATT, CDR2 SNEGSKA (reference sequence). CDR3 DNA: TGCAGTGCTAGAGGGGATTACGAGCAGTACTTC. Translation gives CSARGDYEQYF.

V gene TRBV18 combines with J gene TRBJ2-7; D is unclear. This CDR3 comprises 16 residues. Trimming left V 4 bases short and J 0 bases short, with 16 bases between. The germline gives CDR1 KGHSH, CDR2 LQKENI. The CDR3 spells CASSLQHGWGSYEQYF. The CDR3 nucleotides read TGTGCCAGCTCACTCCAACACGGGTGGGGCTCCTACGAGCAGTACTTC. The whole variable domain, remainder taken from reference TRBV18 and TRBJ2-7, is NAGVMQNPRHLVRRRGQEARLRCSPMKGHSHVYWYRQLPEEGLKFMVYLQKENIIDESGMPKERFSAEFPKEGPSILRIQQVVRGDSAAYFCASSLQHGWGSYEQYFGPGTRLTVT.

This sequence joins TRBV10-3 and TRBJ1-1, with TRBD1 identical over 11 bases. Trimming at V came to 2 bases and at J to 6 bases, leaving 2 bases not matched to a gene. CDR1 and CDR2 (germline): ENHRY, SYGVKD. The CDR3 loop spans 14 amino acids. The CDR3 coding sequence is TGTGCCATCAGTGAGATGGGACAGGGGGCTGAAGCTTTCTTT. Translated, it gives CAISEMGQGAEAFF.

The CDR3 sequence is CASSQGAAGASYNEQFF. CDR3 bases: TGCGCCAGCAGCCAAGGTGCAGCGGGGGCATCCTACAATGAGCAGTTCTTC. The rearrangement joins TRBV4-1 to TRBJ2-1, with 8 bases aligning to TRBD2. V was clipped by 1 base and J by 1 base; unmatched bases: 6. The CDR3 is made up of 17 amino acids. The V gene's germline CDR1 is MGHRA and CDR2 YSYEKL.

The chain carries TRBV5-8 and TRBJ1-1; tentative D call: TRBD1 (5 bases). The CDR3 is made up of 15 amino acids. The V and J ends lost 2 bases and 0 bases respectively, with 11 bases between them. CDR1 and CDR2 (germline): SGHTS, YDEGEE. CDR3 amino acids: CASSFDSSLNTEAFF. In DNA, the CDR3 is TGTGCCAGCAGCTTCGACAGCTCTCTGAACACTGAAGCTTTCTTT.

The V call is TRBV12-3 or TRBV12-4, the J call TRBJ2-1; D might be TRBD2 (6 bases). The CDR3 totals 13 residues. The V gene lost 2 bases and the J gene lost 10 bases, with 12 bases spanning the gap. The CDR3 reads CASSLLGGREQFF. The CDR3 nucleotides read TGTGCCAGCAGTTTATTGGGGGGACGGGAGCAGTTCTTC.

The CDR3 DNA is TGTGCCAGCAGCAGCGGGAGGGCCGGTGAGCAGTTCTTC. Translating gives CASSSGRAGEQFF. The chain couples TRBV6-5 to TRBJ2-1, with 10 bases matching TRBD2. Germline V lookup: CDR1 MNHEY, CDR2 SVGAGI. J lost 9 bases, V lost 6 bases, and 5 bases had no gene match. The CDR3 length is 13 residues.

This clone was detected only a few times. The V and J genes are TRBV3-1 (or the pseudogene TRBV3-2) and TRBJ1-1, with 7 bases that match TRBD1. Trimming cost V 2 bases and J 1 base; bases outside gene matches: 1. The CDR3 runs 14 residues. CDR1 LGHDT and CDR2 YNNKEL come from the germline V gene (reference sequence). CDR3: CASSQYRGNTEAFF. The CDR3 nucleotides are TGTGCCAGCAGCCAATACAGGGGGAACACTGAAGCTTTCTTT.

This chain joins TRBV19 and TRBJ1-5; weak D call: TRBD1 (6 bases). With 4 bases removed from V and 4 bases from J, the gap between germline ends came to 17 bases. The germline gives CDR1 LNHDA, CDR2 SQIVND (reference sequence). The length of the CDR3 is 16 residues. CDR3 amino acids: CASSTDPGTQNQPQHF. CDR3 coding DNA: TGTGCCAGTAGTACAGACCCCGGGACACAGAATCAGCCCCAGCATTTT.

This chain connects TRBV6-5 to TRBJ2-7, with 7 bases fitting TRBD1. After removal of 7 bases from V and 4 bases from J, the junction contained 10 bases not matched to a gene. This CDR3 is 14 amino acids long. Germline loops: CDR1 MNHEY, CDR2 SVGAGI. CDR3 sequence reads: CASKTGAHEYEQYF. CDR3 sequence (DNA): TGTGCCAGCAAAACAGGGGCCCATGAGTACGAGCAGTACTTC.